This T cell receptor beta chain originates from a study of CD8 T cells in ankylosing spondylitis. Between the trimmed V and J ends, which lost 2 bases and 16 bases, there was a span of 18 bases. The CDR3 has 13 amino acids. TCRdb re-derived calls from the 5' RACE reads in MiXCR, one entry per CDR3 protein. The sample contains around 330,000 distinct CDR3 sequences, roughly 11% of which appear only once. This receptor was identified in a female donor with ankylosing spondylitis or in good health (not recorded which). The chain couples TRBV12-3 or TRBV12-4 to TRBJ1-5; the D is unclear. Sequences were obtained from blood, either unsorted or a sorted T cell fraction (not recorded which). DNA for the CDR3: TGTGCCAGCAGTTTAAAGGGAGGTCAGACTAGTCATTTT. Translating it yields CASSLKGGQTSHF.